A single sample is the source of the 30 T cell receptor beta chains below, sequenced in a study of blood T cell repertoires in COVID-19. Using immunoSEQ multiplex PCR, the repertoire was profiled, and TCRdb retains in-frame clones only, with some absent. Of under 200,000 clones in the sample, roughly 85% were seen once. Sample: PBMCs or T cells enriched from blood (not recorded which). The receptors come from a man aged 55 to 69 who had recovered from COVID-19.

The J gene is TRBJ1-2, the V gene TRBV5-1, with D perhaps TRBD1 (6 bases). Germline lookup yields CDR1 SGHRS and CDR2 YFSETQ. V was trimmed by 4 bases and J by 3 bases, leaving 13 bases between them. This CDR3 spans 14 amino acids. CDR3 amino acids: CASSPMGADYGYTF. The CDR3 nucleotides are TGCGCCAGCAGCCCTATGGGGGCGGACTATGGCTACACCTTC.

The chain combines TRBV5-8 with TRBJ2-3, with D perhaps TRBD2 (6 bases). This CDR3 comprises 14 residues. The V gene lost 4 bases and the J gene lost 5 bases, with 14 bases spanning the gap. Looked up from germline, CDR1 is SGHTS and CDR2 is YDEGEE. CDR3 region: CASSRGTQRDTQYF. CDR3 sequence (DNA): TGTGCCAGCAGCCGCGGGACTCAGAGAGATACGCAGTATTTT.

The chain uses TRBV7-2 and TRBJ1-1; 10 bases are a match to TRBD1. Germline CDR1 is SGHTA and CDR2 is FQGNSA. There are 14 residues in the CDR3. The V segment lost 5 bases and the J segment 9 bases; nucleotides outside the gene matches: 9. CDR3 protein: CASSAQPGQGQAFF. The CDR3 DNA reads as TGTGCCAGCAGCGCCCAGCCGGGACAGGGGCAAGCTTTCTTT.

The rearrangement joins TRBV11-2 to TRBJ2-5, with a tentative D call TRBD1 (5 bases). The germline V and J ends were trimmed by 5 bases and 5 bases, with 18 bases remaining between them. Germline values: CDR1 SGHAT, CDR2 FQNNGV. This CDR3 comprises 15 residues. The CDR3, as DNA: TGTGCCAGCAGCCCGAGACAGTTCCGAAGCGAGACCCAGTACTTC. Amino acid sequence: CASSPRQFRSETQYF.

This chain uses TRBV28 with TRBJ1-5; D might be TRBD1 (5 bases). CDR3 length: 14 amino acids. V dropped 2 bases and J dropped 4 bases, with 9 bases sitting between them. Germline-derived CDR1 and CDR2 are MDHEN and SYDVKM. The CDR3 loop is CASSLAGWNQPQHF. CDR3 coding DNA: TGTGCCAGCAGTTTAGCAGGGTGGAATCAGCCCCAGCATTTT.

CDR3 sequence: CASSLRLAYEQYF. In DNA, the CDR3 is TGTGCCAGCAGTTTAAGGCTAGCCTACGAGCAGTACTTC. V and J are TRBV12-3 or TRBV12-4 and TRBJ2-7; D is ambiguous. The CDR3 covers 13 residues. V shed 2 bases and J shed 2 bases, with 7 bases lying between them.

The genes are TRBV7-6 and TRBJ1-5; TRBD1 is a possible D gene (6 bases). V was cut by 1 base and J by 12 bases, with 25 bases left in between. The germline CDR1 and CDR2 sequences are SGHVS and FNYEAQ. The CDR3 has 17 amino acids. CDR3 loop: CASSLVSGGAALQGQHF. CDR3 nucleotide sequence: TGTGCCAGCAGCTTAGTATCGGGGGGGGCTGCCCTTCAGGGCCAGCATTTT.

This clone has just a few counts. This chain uses TRBV28 with TRBJ1-2; unclear D gene. The ends were cut back, 5 bases at V and 4 bases at J, with 14 bases in the middle. Germline V lookup: CDR1 MDHEN, CDR2 SYDVKM. CDR3 length equals 14 residues. CDR3 bases: TGTGCCAGCAGTCCCCAGGCAGTCTTCTATGGCTACACCTTC. As protein: CASSPQAVFYGYTF.

The gene calls are TRBV2 and TRBJ1-1; possibly TRBD1 for D (5 bases). V lost 3 bases, J lost 6 bases, and 17 bases lay in between. From germline, CDR1 is SNHLY and CDR2 FYNNEI. The CDR3 extends over 15 amino acids. CDR3 nucleotides: TGTGCCAGCAGTGATAGAACAGGACCTTGGGCTGAAGCTTTCTTT. This translates into CASSDRTGPWAEAFF.

The rearrangement links TRBV18 to TRBJ1-5; D is ambiguous. CDR3 length: 14 residues. Trimming shortened V by 2 bases and J by 1 base, and 6 bases separated the two germline ends. CDR1 is KGHSH, CDR2 LQKENI, per germline. The CDR3 nucleotides are TGTGCCAGCTCACCATCGGGAAGCAATCAGCCCCAGCATTTT. Its translation: CASSPSGSNQPQHF.

The V call is TRBV19, the J call TRBJ2-1, with 11 positions matching TRBD2. J gave up 4 bases and V 5 bases, and 4 bases lay outside the gene matches. Germline V CDR1 and CDR2: LNHDA, SQIVND (reference sequence). The CDR3 sequence is 15 residues long. The CDR3 nucleotides are TGTGCCAGTAGTCTGGTAGCGGGAGGGTACAATGAGCAGTTCTTC. It yields the protein CASSLVAGGYNEQFF.

CDR3 loop: CASSFISGTYEQYF. CDR3 coding DNA: TGTGCCAGCAGCTTTATTAGCGGGACCTACGAGCAGTACTTC. This chain connects TRBV7-2 to TRBJ2-7, with TRBD2 matching 8 bases. After removal of 3 bases from V and 2 bases from J, the junction contained 3 bases not matched to a gene. Germline CDR1 reads SGHTA; CDR2 reads FQGNSA. This CDR3 has 14 amino acids.

This sequence joins TRBV28 and TRBJ2-7; 7 bases fit TRBD1. With V trimmed by 6 bases and J by 6 bases, 8 bases remained unmatched. Germline-derived CDR1 and CDR2 are MDHEN and SYDVKM. There are 13 residues in the CDR3. The CDR3 protein is CASSVQTGLEQYF. Written as DNA, the CDR3 is TGTGCCAGCAGCGTGCAGACAGGGCTCGAGCAGTACTTC.

This chain connects TRBV12-5 to TRBJ1-1; weak D call: TRBD1 (6 bases). The V gene's germline CDR1 is LGHNT and CDR2 FRNRAP. This CDR3 has 14 amino acids. Trimming took off 6 bases at V and 3 bases at J, with 14 bases between the two ends. CDR3 loop: CASGVRGGDTEAFF. CDR3 nucleotides: TGTGCTAGTGGAGTCAGGGGAGGGGACACTGAAGCTTTCTTT.

The J gene is TRBJ2-1, the V gene TRBV7-3; 9 positions agree with TRBD2. The CDR3 sequence is 16 residues long. V lost 5 bases to trimming and J lost 5 bases; unmatched junction nucleotides: 10. Per the germline V gene, CDR1 is SGHTA and CDR2 is FQGTGA. Here the CDR3 DNA reads TGTGCCAGCAGCCGACAGGGACTAGCCGAGGACAATGAGCAGTTCTTC. Encoded protein: CASSRQGLAEDNEQFF.

The rearrangement joins TRBV5-4 to TRBJ1-2, with 7 bases lining up with TRBD1. CDR1 and CDR2 (germline): SGHNT, YYREEE (reference sequence). Trimming cost V 0 bases and J 4 bases; bases outside gene matches: 9. The CDR3 contains 16 residues. DNA of the CDR3: TGTGCCAGCAGCTTGGGGCAGGGACAGAGCATCTATGGCTACACCTTC. The encoded protein is CASSLGQGQSIYGYTF.

The chain recombines TRBV3-1 (or the pseudogene TRBV3-2) with TRBJ1-6; 8 nucleotides match TRBD1. In germline, CDR1 is LGHDT, CDR2 YNNKEL (reference sequence). Losses at the gene ends were 4 bases for V and 8 bases for J; bases not matched to a gene: 4. CDR3 length: 14 residues. DNA for the CDR3: TGTGCCAGCAGCCCTGGACAGGGATATTCACCCCTCCACTTT. It yields the protein CASSPGQGYSPLHF.

CDR3 bases: TGTGCCAGCAGCTTCTGGGACAGCAATGGCTACACCTTC. Residues: CASSFWDSNGYTF. The chain links TRBV7-9 to TRBJ1-2; 7 bases align to TRBD1. With V trimmed by 3 bases and J by 6 bases, 4 bases remained unmatched. The CDR3 is 13 amino acids. Germline CDR1 is SEHNR and CDR2 is FQNEAQ (reference sequence). The variable domain in full, completed from reference TRBV7-9 and TRBJ1-2, reads DTGVSQNPRHKITKRGQNVTFRCDPISEHNRLYWYRQTLGQGPEFLTYFQNEAQLEKSRLLSDRFSAERPKGSFSTLEIQRTEQGDSAMYLCASSFWDSNGYTFGSGTRLTVV.

V usage is TRBV7-9 and J usage is TRBJ2-7; 9 bases are a match to TRBD1. The CDR3 is 16 residues long. With 1 base clipped from V and 2 bases from J, the junction kept 6 bases outside the gene matches. Looked up from germline, CDR1 is SEHNR and CDR2 is FQNEAQ (reference sequence). The DNA for the CDR3 is TGTGCCAGCAGCTTAGTAACAGGGGGCCAAACCTACGAGCAGTACTTC. It specifies CASSLVTGGQTYEQYF.

The rearrangement uses TRBV11-2 and TRBJ2-7; the D gene is possibly TRBD2 (6 bases). The germline V gene has CDR1 SGHAT and CDR2 FQNNGV. The CDR3 consists of 17 residues. Trimming removed 4 bases from V and 2 bases from J, with 21 bases in between. The CDR3 coding sequence is TGTGCCAGCAGCTCCGTTTTAGAGGGCTGGGGGGCCTACGAGCAGTACTTC. It yields the protein CASSSVLEGWGAYEQYF.

A few counts support this clone. J is TRBJ2-7 and V is TRBV7-9; TRBD1 matches at 8 bases. The CDR3 covers 16 residues. Germline CDR1 is SEHNR and CDR2 is FQNEAQ (reference sequence). V gave up 5 bases and J gave up 3 bases; unmatched junction bases: 12. The CDR3 DNA reads as TGTGCCAGCAGCCTAGACTCGGGACAGGCCCGCTACGAGCAGTACTTC. Amino acid sequence: CASSLDSGQARYEQYF.

The rearrangement links TRBV25-1 to TRBJ2-7; TRBD1 agrees at 8 bases. The germline V gene has CDR1 MGHDK and CDR2 SYGVNS. The CDR3 extends over 17 amino acids. J was trimmed by 4 bases and V by 4 bases; bases with no gene match: 15. The CDR3 coding sequence is TGTGCCAGCAGTGCGACCATGATCGGGGACAGGTCATACGAGCAGTACTTC. Protein product: CASSATMIGDRSYEQYF.

This clone was recorded a few times. The chain couples TRBV7-2 to TRBJ1-2; D is unresolved. Germline V gene sequence: CDR1 SGHTA, CDR2 FQGNSA. V was clipped by 6 bases and J by 4 bases, with 18 bases between them. The CDR3 is 15 amino acids. CDR3 sequence reads: CASSPDPGRPYGYTF. CDR3 bases: TGTGCCAGCAGTCCAGATCCCGGGAGGCCCTATGGCTACACCTTC. The entire variable domain, with the rest obtained from reference TRBV7-2 and TRBJ1-2, is as follows: GAGVSQSPSNKVTEKGKDVELRCDPISGHTALYWYRQSLGQGLEFLIYFQGNSAPDKSGLPSDRFSAERTGGSVSTLTIQRTQQEDSAVYLCASSPDPGRPYGYTFGSGTRLTVV.

There are a few counts of this clone. This rearrangement joins TRBV3-1 (or the pseudogene TRBV3-2) to TRBJ1-1; D is perhaps TRBD1 (5 bases). Germline V gene sequence: CDR1 LGHDT, CDR2 YNNKEL (reference sequence). Trimming pared 1 base from V and 3 bases from J, leaving 18 bases between. The CDR3 spans 17 residues. This CDR3 reads CASSQGRSRGADTEAFF. In DNA, the CDR3 is TGTGCCAGCAGCCAAGGCCGTTCCCGCGGGGCAGACACTGAAGCTTTCTTT.

J is TRBJ2-2 and V is TRBV24-1; D ambiguous. Germline V gives CDR1 KGHDR, CDR2 SFDVKD. V was pared by 2 bases and J by 5 bases, with 8 bases between. The CDR3 runs to 14 residues. The CDR3 region has the DNA TGTGCCACCAGTGATTCGACAAGGACCGGGGAGCTGTTTTTT. It is translated as CATSDSTRTGELFF.

This chain joins TRBV2 and TRBJ1-3; perhaps TRBD1 as D (6 bases). V dropped 2 bases and J dropped 8 bases, with 16 bases sitting between them. The germline V gene has CDR1 SNHLY and CDR2 FYNNEI. The CDR3 is made up of 15 amino acids. The CDR3 nucleotides are TGTGCCAGCAGTGAACATGGGGGCGGTGCGGACACCATATATTTT. Amino acids: CASSEHGGGADTIYF.

V and J are TRBV20-1 and TRBJ1-4; 8 nucleotides match TRBD1. Germline V gene sequence: CDR1 DFQATT, CDR2 SNEGSKA (reference sequence). The CDR3 length is 15 residues. J lost 7 bases, V lost 3 bases, and 10 bases had no gene match. CDR3 in DNA: TGCAGTGCTAGTTCCCGACAGGGGTGGCGTGAAAAACTGTTTTTT. Translated: CSASSRQGWREKLFF.

The chain uses TRBV4-1 and TRBJ2-7, with 9 bases fitting TRBD1. Trimming took 1 base from V and 4 from J; bases not matched to a gene: 5. CDR3 size: 15 residues. Germline assignment: CDR1 MGHRA and CDR2 YSYEKL. The DNA of the CDR3 is TGCGCCAGCAGCCAAGGAGCCGGACAGGGGTACGAGCAGTACTTC. This encodes CASSQGAGQGYEQYF.

The V gene is TRBV11-2, the J gene TRBJ1-6, with 10 bases fitting TRBD1. The V and J ends lost 5 bases and 0 bases, in that order; junction bases with no gene match: 1. The CDR3 sequence is 16 residues long. Germline CDR1 is SGHAT and CDR2 is FQNNGV. The CDR3 DNA reads TGTGCCAGCAGCGGACAGGGGGACTCCTATAATTCACCCCTCCACTTT. Residues: CASSGQGDSYNSPLHF.

This chain uses TRBV6-1 with TRBJ2-3; 7 nucleotides agree with TRBD2. The CDR3 spans 15 residues. Germline CDR1 reads MNHNS; CDR2 reads SASEGT. V lost 1 base to trimming and J lost 6 bases; unmatched junction nucleotides: 7. DNA for the CDR3: TGTGCCAGCAGTGAAGACACTAGCGATTTGGATACGCAGTATTTT. This encodes CASSEDTSDLDTQYF.